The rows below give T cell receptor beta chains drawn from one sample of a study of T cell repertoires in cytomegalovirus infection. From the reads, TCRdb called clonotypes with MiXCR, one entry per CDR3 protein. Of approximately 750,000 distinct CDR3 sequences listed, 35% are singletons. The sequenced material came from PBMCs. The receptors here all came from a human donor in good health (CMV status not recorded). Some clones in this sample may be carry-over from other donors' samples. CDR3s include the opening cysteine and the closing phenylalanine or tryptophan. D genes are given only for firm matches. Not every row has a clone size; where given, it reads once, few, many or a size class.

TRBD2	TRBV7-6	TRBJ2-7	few	CASRGTSGRSYEQYF	TGTGCCAGCAGGGGGACTAGCGGGCGCTCCTACGAGCAGTACTTC
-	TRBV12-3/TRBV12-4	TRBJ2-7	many	CASSSSTYEQYF	TGTGCCAGCAGTTCTAGTACCTACGAGCAGTACTTC
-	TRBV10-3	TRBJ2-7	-	CAISEGPRGEQYF	TGTGCCATCAGTGAAGGGCCCCGGGGCGAGCAGTACTTC
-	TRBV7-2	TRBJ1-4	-	CASSLALWSTNEKLFF	TGTGCCAGCAGCTTAGCGCTTTGGTCAACTAATGAAAAACTGTTTTTT
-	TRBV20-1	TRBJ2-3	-	CSASRGSDTQYF	TGCAGTGCTAGCAGGGGCTCAGATACGCAGTATTTT
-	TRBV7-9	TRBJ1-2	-	CASTPAGYGYTF	TGTGCCAGCACACCGGCGGGTTATGGCTACACCTTC
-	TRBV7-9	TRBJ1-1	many	CASSSDTYPSFNTEAFF	TGTGCCAGCAGCTCGGACACATACCCATCCTTCAACACTGAAGCTTTCTTT
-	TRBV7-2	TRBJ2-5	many	CASSFPRRETQYF	TGTGCCAGCAGCTTTCCACGTCGGGAGACCCAGTACTTC
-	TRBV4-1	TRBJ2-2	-	CASSQAGLPNFETGELFF	TGCGCCAGCAGCCAAGCAGGACTACCAAACTTCGAAACCGGGGAGCTGTTTTTT
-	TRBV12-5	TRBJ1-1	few	CASGLQTNTEAFF	TGTGCTAGTGGTTTACAAACGAACACTGAAGCTTTCTTT
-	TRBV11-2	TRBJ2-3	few	CASSLMSTDTQYF	TGTGCCAGCAGCTTAATGTCCACAGATACGCAGTATTTT
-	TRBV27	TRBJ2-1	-	CASSLNRALGQFF	TGTGCCAGCAGTCTAAACAGGGCGCTAGGACAGTTCTTC
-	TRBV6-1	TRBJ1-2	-	CASSLTRGARGVYTF	TGTGCCAGCAGCCTAACACGGGGGGCAAGGGGTGTCTACACCTTC
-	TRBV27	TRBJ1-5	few	CASSWAINQPQHF	TGTGCCAGCAGTTGGGCTATTAATCAGCCCCAGCATTTT
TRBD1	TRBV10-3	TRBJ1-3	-	CAISSLDRGFGNTIYF	TGTGCCATCAGCTCATTGGACAGGGGATTCGGAAACACCATATATTTT
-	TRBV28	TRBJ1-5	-	CASSFSQDYRQPQHF	TGTGCCAGCAGTTTTAGCCAGGACTATAGGCAGCCCCAGCATTTT
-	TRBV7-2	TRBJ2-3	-	CASSSSERNTQYF	TGTGCCAGCAGCTCCTCCGAGCGGAATACGCAGTATTTT
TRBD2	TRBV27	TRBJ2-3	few	CASSLGLAAGDTQYF	TGTGCCAGCAGTTTGGGACTAGCGGCTGGGGATACGCAGTATTTT
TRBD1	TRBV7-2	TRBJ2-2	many	CASSLVPGTGNTGELFF	TGTGCCAGCAGCTTAGTTCCCGGGACAGGGAACACCGGGGAGCTGTTTTTT
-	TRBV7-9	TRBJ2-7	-	CASSFGGSTDYEQYF	TGTGCCAGCAGCTTTGGCGGGTCGACCGACTACGAGCAGTACTTC
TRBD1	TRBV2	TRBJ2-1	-	CASIQGESSYNEQFF	TGTGCCAGCATACAGGGGGAAAGCTCCTACAATGAGCAGTTCTTC
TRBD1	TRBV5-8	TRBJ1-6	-	CASSAGGSSSPLHF	TGTGCCAGCAGCGCAGGGGGCTCTAGTTCACCCCTCCACTTT